This TCR beta chain was identified during a study of T cell responses to AZD1222 COVID-19 vaccine. The CDR3 totals 12 residues. Germline-derived CDR1 and CDR2 are SQVTM and ANQGSEA. Deletions cut 1 base from V and 4 bases from J, with 7 bases between. Libraries were prepared by immunoSEQ multiplex PCR; TCRdb keeps only in-frame clonotypes and omits some of them. The sample has about 100,000 clones, roughly 90% seen once. The clonotype originates from an adult in good health. The source was peripheral blood, collected on day 0 of AZD1222 vaccination. V usage is TRBV29-1 and J usage is TRBJ2-5; D ambiguous. The CDR3 region has the DNA TGCAGCGTTGAAGCGATATCAGAGACCCAGTACTTC. This encodes CSVEAISETQYF.